This T cell receptor (beta chain) was profiled in a study of shared clonotypes between healthy human individuals. Study-level results: Among donors, the sharing of clonotypes was expected to be influenced by sequencing depth.

The germline V gene has CDR1 KGHSH and CDR2 LQKENI. The CDR3 extends over 13 amino acids. After removal of 7 bases from V and 1 base from J, the junction contained 1 base not matched to a gene. Note on this clone: Its specificity is not known.

The assay was immunoSEQ multiplex PCR, and TCRdb's table has in-frame clones only and misses some. Of some 1 million clones listed, approximately 72% are singletons. The TCR was taken from a young man in good health. The chain uses TRBV18 and TRBJ1-1; TRBD1 aligns across 9 bases. Material for sequencing was memory CD4+ T cells sorted from blood. Regarding subset: CD45RA-negative fraction. Here the CDR3 DNA reads TGTGCCAGCTACAGGGGGCCGAACACTGAAGCTTTCTTT. Residues: CASYRGPNTEAFF.